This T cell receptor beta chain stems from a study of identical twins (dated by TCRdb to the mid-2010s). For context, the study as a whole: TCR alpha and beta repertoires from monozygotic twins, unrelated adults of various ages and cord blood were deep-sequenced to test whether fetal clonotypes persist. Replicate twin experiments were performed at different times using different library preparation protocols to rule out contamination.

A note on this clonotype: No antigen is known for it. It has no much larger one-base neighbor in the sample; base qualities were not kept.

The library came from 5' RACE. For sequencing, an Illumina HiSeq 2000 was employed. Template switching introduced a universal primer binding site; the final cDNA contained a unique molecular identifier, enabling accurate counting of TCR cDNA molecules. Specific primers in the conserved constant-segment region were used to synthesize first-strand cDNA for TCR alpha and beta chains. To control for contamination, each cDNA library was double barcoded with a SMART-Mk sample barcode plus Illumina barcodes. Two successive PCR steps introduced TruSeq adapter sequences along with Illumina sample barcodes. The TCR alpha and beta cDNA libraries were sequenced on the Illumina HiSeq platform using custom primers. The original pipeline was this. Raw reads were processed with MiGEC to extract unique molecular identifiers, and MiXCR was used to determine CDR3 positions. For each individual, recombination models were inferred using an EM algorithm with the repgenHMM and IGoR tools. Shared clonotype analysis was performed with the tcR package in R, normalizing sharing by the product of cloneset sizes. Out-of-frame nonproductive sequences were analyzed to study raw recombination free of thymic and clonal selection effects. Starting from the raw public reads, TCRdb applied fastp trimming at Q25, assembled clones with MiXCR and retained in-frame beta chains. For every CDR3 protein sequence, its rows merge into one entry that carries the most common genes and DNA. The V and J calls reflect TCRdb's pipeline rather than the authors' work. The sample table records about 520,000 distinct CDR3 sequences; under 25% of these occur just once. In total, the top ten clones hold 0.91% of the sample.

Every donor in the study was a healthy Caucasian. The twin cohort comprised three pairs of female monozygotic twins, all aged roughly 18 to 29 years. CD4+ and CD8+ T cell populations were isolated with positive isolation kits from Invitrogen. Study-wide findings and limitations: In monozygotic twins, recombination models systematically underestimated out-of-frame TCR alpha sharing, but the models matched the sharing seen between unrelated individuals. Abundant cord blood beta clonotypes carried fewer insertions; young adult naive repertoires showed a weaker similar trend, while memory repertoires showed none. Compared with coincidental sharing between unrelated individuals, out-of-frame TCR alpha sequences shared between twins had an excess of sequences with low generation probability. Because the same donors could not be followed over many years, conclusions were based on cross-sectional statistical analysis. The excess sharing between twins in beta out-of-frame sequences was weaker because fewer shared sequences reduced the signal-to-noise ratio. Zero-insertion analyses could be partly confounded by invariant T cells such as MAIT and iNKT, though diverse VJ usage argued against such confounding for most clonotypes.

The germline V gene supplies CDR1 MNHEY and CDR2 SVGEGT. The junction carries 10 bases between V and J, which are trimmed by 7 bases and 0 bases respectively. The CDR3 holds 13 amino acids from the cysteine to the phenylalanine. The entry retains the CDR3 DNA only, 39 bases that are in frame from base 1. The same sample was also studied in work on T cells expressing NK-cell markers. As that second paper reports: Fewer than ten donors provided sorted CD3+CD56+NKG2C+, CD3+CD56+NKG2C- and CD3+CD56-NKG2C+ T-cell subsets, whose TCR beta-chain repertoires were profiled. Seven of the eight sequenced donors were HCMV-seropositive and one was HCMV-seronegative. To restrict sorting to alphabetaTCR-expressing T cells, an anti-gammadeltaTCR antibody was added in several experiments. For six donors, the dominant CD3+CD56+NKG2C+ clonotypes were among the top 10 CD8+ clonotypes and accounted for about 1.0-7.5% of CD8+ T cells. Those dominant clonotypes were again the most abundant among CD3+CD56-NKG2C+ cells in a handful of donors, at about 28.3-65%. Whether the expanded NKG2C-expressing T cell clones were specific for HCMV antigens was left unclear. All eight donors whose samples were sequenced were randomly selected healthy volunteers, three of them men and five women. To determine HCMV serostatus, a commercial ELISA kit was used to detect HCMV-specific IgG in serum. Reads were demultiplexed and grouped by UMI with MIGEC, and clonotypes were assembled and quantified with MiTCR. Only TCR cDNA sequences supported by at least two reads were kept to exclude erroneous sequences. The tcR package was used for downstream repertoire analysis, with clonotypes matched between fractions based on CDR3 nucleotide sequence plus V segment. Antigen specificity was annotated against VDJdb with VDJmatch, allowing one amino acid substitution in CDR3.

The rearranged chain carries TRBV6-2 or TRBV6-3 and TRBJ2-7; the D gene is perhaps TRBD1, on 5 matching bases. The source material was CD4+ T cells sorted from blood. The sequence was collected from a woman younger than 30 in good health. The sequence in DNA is TGTGCCAGCACTGACAGTGCCTCCTACGAGCAGTACTTC. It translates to CASTDSASYEQYF.